These T cell receptor beta chains were read from a single sample in a study of T cell responses to AZD1222 COVID-19 vaccine. Profiling relied on immunoSEQ multiplex PCR, and the TCRdb table lists in-frame clones only, not all of them. The sample lists 70,000 to 95,000 clones; around 90% were seen once. The source was peripheral blood, collected 28 days after the second AZD1222 dose. All receptors come from an adult who received the AZD1222 COVID-19 vaccine. The CDR3 runs from the conserved cysteine through the conserved F or W. The order of the fields is V gene, clone size, D gene, J gene, CDR3 protein, CDR3 DNA. D genes are given only for firm matches. The size of a clone is reported for some rows only, either as once, few or many, or as a class for expanded clones.

TRBV6-5	-	TRBD2	TRBJ2-1	CASIDSGTNEQFF	TGTGCCAGCATCGATAGCGGGACCAATGAGCAGTTCTTC
TRBV29-1	-	-	TRBJ2-5	CSVVREQETQYF	TGCAGCGTTGTCCGGGAACAAGAGACCCAGTACTTC
TRBV5-1	once	-	TRBJ2-7	CASSMAGIHEQYF	TGCGCCAGCAGCATGGCGGGGATCCACGAGCAGTACTTC
TRBV28	once	TRBD1	TRBJ1-5	CASSHRTGDGSSNQPQHF	TGTGCCAGCAGTCACCGGACAGGGGATGGGTCCAGCAATCAGCCCCAGCATTTT
TRBV6-1	-	-	TRBJ2-3	CASSEDRVSTDTQYF	TGTGCCAGCAGTGAAGACAGGGTCAGCACAGATACGCAGTATTTT
TRBV28	-	TRBD1	TRBJ1-2	CATGSNDRAYGYTF	TGTGCCACCGGGTCCAATGACAGGGCCTATGGCTACACCTTC
TRBV28	-	TRBD1	TRBJ1-4	CASSEGGVNEKLFF	TGTGCCAGCAGCGAAGGGGGCGTCAATGAAAAACTGTTTTTT
TRBV4-1	-	TRBD2	TRBJ2-3	CASSRGGGLAGGPRTDTQYF	TGCGCCAGCAGCCGTGGCGGGGGACTAGCGGGAGGGCCGCGCACAGATACGCAGTATTTT
TRBV19	-	TRBD1	TRBJ1-5	CACRQGAMQPQHF	TGTGCCTGTCGACAGGGGGCCATGCAGCCCCAGCATTTT
TRBV27	-	-	TRBJ2-7	CASSSAMQTYEQYF	TGTGCCAGCAGTTCGGCTATGCAAACCTACGAGCAGTACTTC
TRBV20-1	-	TRBD1	TRBJ1-2	CSKQGRNGYTF	TGCAGTAAACAGGGGAGGAACGGCTACACCTTC
TRBV27	-	-	TRBJ2-1	CASSSSTGDNEQFF	TGTGCCAGCAGTTCGTCGACGGGAGACAATGAGCAGTTCTTC
TRBV3-1/TRBV3-2	-	-	TRBJ1-4	CASSQTQSPGEKLFF	TGTGCCAGCAGCCAAACACAGTCCCCGGGGGAAAAACTGTTTTTT
TRBV4-2	-	-	TRBJ2-5	CASSQDGGSSGTQYF	TGTGCCAGCAGCCAAGATGGCGGGTCCTCGGGGACCCAGTACTTC
TRBV10-2	-	TRBD2	TRBJ2-3	CASSSSGIADTQYF	TGCGCCAGCAGTTCTAGCGGGATAGCAGATACGCAGTATTTT
TRBV5-3	-	-	TRBJ1-2	CARSFWGRVNYGYTF	TGTGCCAGAAGCTTTTGGGGCAGGGTAAACTATGGCTACACCTTC
TRBV3-1/TRBV3-2	-	-	TRBJ1-3	CASSQQHSGNTIYF	TGTGCCAGCAGCCAACAACACTCTGGAAACACCATATATTTT
TRBV28	-	-	TRBJ2-7	CASTGNYEQYF	TGTGCCAGCACCGGGAACTACGAGCAGTACTTC
TRBV7-9	-	TRBD2	TRBJ2-7	CASSLMATSGRGEQYF	TGTGCCAGCAGCTTAATGGCGACTAGCGGGAGGGGCGAGCAGTACTTC
TRBV7-2	-	TRBD2	TRBJ2-7	CASSRWGGGSPHEQYF	TGTGCCAGCAGCCGTTGGGGGGGAGGAAGCCCCCACGAGCAGTACTTC